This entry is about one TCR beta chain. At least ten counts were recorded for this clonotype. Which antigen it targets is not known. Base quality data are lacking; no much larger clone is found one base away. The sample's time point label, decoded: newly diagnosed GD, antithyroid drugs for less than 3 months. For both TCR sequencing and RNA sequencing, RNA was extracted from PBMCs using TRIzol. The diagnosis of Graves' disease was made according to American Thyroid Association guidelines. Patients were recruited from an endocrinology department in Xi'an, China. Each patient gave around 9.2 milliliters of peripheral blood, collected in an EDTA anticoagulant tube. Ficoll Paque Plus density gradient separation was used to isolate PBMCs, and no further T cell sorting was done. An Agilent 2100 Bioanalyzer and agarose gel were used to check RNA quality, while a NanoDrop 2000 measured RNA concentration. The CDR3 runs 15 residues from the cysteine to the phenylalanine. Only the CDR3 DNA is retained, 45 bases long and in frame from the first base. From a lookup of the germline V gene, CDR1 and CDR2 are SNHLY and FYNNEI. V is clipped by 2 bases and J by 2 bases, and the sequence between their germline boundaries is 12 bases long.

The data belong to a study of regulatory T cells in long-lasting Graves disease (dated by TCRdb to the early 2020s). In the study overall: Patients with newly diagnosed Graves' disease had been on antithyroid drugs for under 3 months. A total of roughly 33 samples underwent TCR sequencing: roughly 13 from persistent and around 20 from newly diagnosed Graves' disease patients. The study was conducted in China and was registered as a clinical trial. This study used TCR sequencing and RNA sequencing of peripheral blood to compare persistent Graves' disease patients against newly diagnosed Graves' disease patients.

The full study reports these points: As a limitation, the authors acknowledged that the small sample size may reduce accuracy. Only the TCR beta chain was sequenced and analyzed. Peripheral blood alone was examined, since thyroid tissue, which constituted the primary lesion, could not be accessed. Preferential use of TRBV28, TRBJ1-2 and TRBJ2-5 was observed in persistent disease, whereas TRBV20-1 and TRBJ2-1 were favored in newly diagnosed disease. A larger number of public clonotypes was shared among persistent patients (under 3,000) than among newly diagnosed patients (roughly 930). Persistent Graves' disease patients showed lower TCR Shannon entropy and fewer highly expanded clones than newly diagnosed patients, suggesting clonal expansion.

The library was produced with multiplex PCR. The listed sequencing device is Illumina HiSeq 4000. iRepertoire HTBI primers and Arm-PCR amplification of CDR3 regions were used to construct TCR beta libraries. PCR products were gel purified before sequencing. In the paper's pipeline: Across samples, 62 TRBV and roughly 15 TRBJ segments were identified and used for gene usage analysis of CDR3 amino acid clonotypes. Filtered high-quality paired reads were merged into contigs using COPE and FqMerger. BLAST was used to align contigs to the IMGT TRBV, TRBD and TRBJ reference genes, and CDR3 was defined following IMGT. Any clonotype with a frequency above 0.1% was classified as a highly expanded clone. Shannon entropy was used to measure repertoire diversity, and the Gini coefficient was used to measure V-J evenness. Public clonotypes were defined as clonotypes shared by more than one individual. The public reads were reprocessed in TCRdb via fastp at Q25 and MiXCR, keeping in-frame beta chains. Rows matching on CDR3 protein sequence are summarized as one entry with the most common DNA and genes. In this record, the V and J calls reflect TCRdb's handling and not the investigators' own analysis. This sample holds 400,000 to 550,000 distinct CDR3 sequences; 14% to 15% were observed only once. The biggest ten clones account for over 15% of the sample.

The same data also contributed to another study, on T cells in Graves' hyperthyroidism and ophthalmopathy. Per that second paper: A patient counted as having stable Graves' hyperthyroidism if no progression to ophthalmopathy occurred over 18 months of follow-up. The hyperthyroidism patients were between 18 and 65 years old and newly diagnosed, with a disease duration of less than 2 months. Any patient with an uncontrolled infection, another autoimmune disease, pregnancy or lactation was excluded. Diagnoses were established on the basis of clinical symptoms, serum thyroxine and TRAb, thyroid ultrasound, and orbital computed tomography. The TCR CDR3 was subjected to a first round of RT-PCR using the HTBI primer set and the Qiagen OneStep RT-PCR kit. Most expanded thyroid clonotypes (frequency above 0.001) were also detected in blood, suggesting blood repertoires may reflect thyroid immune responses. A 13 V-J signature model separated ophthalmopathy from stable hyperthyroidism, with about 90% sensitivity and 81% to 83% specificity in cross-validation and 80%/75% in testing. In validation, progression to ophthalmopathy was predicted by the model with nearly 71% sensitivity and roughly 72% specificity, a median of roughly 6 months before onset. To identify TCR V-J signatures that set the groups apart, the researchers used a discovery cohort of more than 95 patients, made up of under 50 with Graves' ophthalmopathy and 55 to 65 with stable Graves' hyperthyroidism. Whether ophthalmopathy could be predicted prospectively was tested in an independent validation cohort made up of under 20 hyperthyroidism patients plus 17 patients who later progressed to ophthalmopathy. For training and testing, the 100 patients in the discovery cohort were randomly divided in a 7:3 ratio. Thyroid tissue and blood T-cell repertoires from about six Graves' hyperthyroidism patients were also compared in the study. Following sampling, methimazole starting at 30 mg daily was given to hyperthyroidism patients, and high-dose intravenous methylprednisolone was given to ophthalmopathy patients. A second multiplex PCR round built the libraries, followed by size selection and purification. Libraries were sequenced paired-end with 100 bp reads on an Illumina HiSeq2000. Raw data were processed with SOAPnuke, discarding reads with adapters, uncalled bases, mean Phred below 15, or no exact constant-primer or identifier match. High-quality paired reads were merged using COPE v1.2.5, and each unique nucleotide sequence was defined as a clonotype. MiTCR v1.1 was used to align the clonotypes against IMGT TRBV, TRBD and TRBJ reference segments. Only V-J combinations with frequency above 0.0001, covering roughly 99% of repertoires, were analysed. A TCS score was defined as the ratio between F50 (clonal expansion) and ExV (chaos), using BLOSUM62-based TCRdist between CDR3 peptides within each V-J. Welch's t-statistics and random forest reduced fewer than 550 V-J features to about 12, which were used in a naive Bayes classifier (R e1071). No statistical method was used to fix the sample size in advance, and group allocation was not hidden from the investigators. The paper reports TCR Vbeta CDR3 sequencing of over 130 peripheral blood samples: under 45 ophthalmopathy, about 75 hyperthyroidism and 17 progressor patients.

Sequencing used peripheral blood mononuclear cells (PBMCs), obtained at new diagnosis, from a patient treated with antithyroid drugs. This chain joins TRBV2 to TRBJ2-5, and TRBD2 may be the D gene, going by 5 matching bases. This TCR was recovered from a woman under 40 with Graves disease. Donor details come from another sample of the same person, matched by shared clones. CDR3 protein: CASSEFVASQETQYF. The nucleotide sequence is TGTGCCAGCAGTGAATTTGTAGCGTCGCAAGAGACCCAGTACTTC. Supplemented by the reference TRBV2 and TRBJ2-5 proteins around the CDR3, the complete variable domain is EPEVTQTPSHQVTQMGQEVILRCVPISNHLYFYWYRQILGQKVEFLVSFYNNEISEKSEIFDDQFSVERPDGSNFTLKIRSTKLEDSAMYFCASSEFVASQETQYFGPGTRLLVL.